This T cell receptor beta chain was sequenced in a study of cytomegalovirus exposure and HLA in healthy donors (TCRdb year 2017). In terms of the full investigation: According to an earlier analysis of a few hundred of the donors, about 170 million T cells yielded 117 million unique TCR beta sequences and about 280 Gb of sequence data. The number of typed donors differed by locus: roughly 620-640 for A, B, C, DRB1 and DQB1; 500 to 550 for DQA1; roughly 600 for DPA1; and about 450 for DPB1. A later genetic analysis used genome-wide SNP genotypes for about three fifths of the roughly 700 donors, treating that subset as a discovery cohort. Every discovery cohort repertoire had been produced on one sequencing platform. The study aimed to test whether cataloging public T cell receptors could reveal signatures of past pathogen exposure. The study combined high-throughput TCR immunosequencing, statistical association of individual TCRs with disease status, and machine learning to predict cytomegalovirus infection status. Donor age, sex, ethnicity and CMV serostatus were compiled alongside the repertoire data. To study patterns of TCR occurrence, a later analysis re-analyzed previously published TCR beta repertoires from around 670 donors and added high-resolution HLA genotyping. Class I and class II HLA loci were covered by the typing at four-digit resolution. About five DR-DQ haplotypes were treated as single units for association and clustering because of strong linkage in the cohort. Among 300 to 500 genotyped donors of the cohort, an average of approximately 240,000 unique TCR beta nucleotide sequences was sequenced per donor, of which about 18% were non-productive. An earlier analysis of 587 of the donors applied high-throughput TCR beta sequencing to assess whether each TCR beta V gene segment acted as functional or pseudogenic. In addition to the first cohort of 666 subjects, a separate validation cohort of around 110 different subjects was used. The study used immunosequencing to profile the T cell repertoires of approximately 650 subjects and linked those repertoires to cytomegalovirus serostatus. Of the 398 genotyped donors, approximately 80% fell in the genetic ancestry cluster associated with self-reported Caucasian donors. About 300 gigabases of sequencing data and 91 million or so unique TCR sequences made up an early release that covered approximately 650 HLA-typed donors. Rather than using new phenotypic data, the later analysis identified candidate immune exposures from TCR beta sequences and from how often those sequences occurred across donors. Paper-wide results and their limitations: Linkage disequilibrium might explain the correlated functional status among segregating V segments, but an unknown experimental factor could not be ruled out. While some public TCRs were present in many individuals, most TCR sequences turned up only very rarely across donors. The authors suggested that the approach could potentially be extended to other disease states and immunological phenotypes. According to a later analysis, TCR association rates differed among HLA loci, with DRB1 alleles showing the most associated TCRs and HLA-C alleles showing the fewest. The earlier analysis of fewer than 750 of the donors excluded approximately 17 rarely observed V segments, including chromosome 9 orphons, because counts were too low. In this cohort, only TCR beta chains were sequenced, and detectable features were limited by the absence of alpha or paired-chain data. Some IMGT-functional V segments, including TRBV6-2 and TRBV6-3, could not be told apart with the 87-base-pair reads, so those segments were excluded. A later analysis associated about 16,000 TCR beta sequences with specific HLA alleles at a false discovery rate of 0.05. Because some donors lacked HLA typing at each locus, the association tests relied only on the typed subset. A later analysis found that most CMV-associated TCR beta chains appeared HLA-restricted, with HLA associations seemingly driven largely by CMV exposure. V-gene and J-gene trimming of TCR beta chains was associated with a missense DCLRE1C variant in a later genetic analysis, and the association was replicated in an independent cohort. The classifier was reported to diagnose cytomegalovirus status with high specificity and sensitivity in both the original cohort and the validation cohort. A few of the identified cytomegalovirus-associated TCR beta chains were confirmed in vitro to be specific for cytomegalovirus antigens. In the study, approximately 160 TCR beta chains were listed as associated with cytomegalovirus. In an earlier analysis of a few hundred of the donors, most TCR beta V segments were observed in productive rearrangements about 90% or about 30% of the time, broadly matching IMGT annotations. A later genetic analysis reported fewer N-insertions in productive TCRs among donors in an Asian-associated ancestry cluster than the approximately 700-donor mean. A group of highly shared sequence variants was considered likely to be a technical artifact of the sequencing pipeline. Compared with equally common non-associated chains, HLA-associated TCR beta chains in a later analysis were more clonally expanded and had lower generation probabilities. A further reported finding was that TCR beta sequences accurately predicted the HLA-A and HLA-B alleles for most subjects in the first cohort. According to a later analysis, parvovirus B19, influenza, CMV and Epstein-Barr virus appeared linked to several top co-occurrence clusters. For the cohort, immune exposure information was limited to CMV serostatus. Assigning TCR associations to individual alleles was difficult when HLA alleles, especially DR and DQ, strongly co-occurred. Sequencing depth was assumed to be roughly uniform across donors in the presence/absence analyses, though that assumption may not hold.

The CDR3 spans 13 residues, from the cysteine through the phenylalanine. The sequence is cut down to CDR3 DNA, 39 bases in frame from base 1. V is cut by 4 bases and J by 8 bases, and the space between the germline ends is 12 bases. CDR1 and CDR2 are read off the germline V gene as SGHTA and FQGTGA. In total, over 600 healthy bone marrow donors made up the cohort. All cohort members were sampled while nominally healthy, although unrecorded immune exposures were likely present. The donor tested CMV seropositive and was one of the 289 seropositive cohort members. A peripheral blood sample was provided by each donor, and peripheral blood mononuclear cells were used for TCR beta sequencing. The Qiagen DNeasy Blood Extraction Kit was used to extract genomic DNA from the blood cell samples. In regard to this clone: It has no known antigen specificity. No base-level quality is on record; no much larger clone is a single base apart.

To prepare the library, the immunoSEQ multiplex PCR assay was applied. For the multiplex PCR, a mixture combining 60 forward primers for TCR Vbeta segments and 13 reverse primers for TCR Jbeta segments was used. The CDR3 region of rearranged TCR beta genes was amplified from genomic DNA by a multiplex PCR assay. The Illumina HiSeq System was used to sequence the amplified TCR beta libraries as 87-base-pair reads. The authors' pipeline ran thus. Across the 640 or so repertoires, a later analysis counted tens of millions of unique TCR beta chains, 9.5 million to 12 million of which were shared by at least two donors. Raw reads were error-corrected and collapsed into unique sequences with a nearest-neighbor algorithm that merged closely related sequences to remove PCR and sequencing errors. To assign V, D and J gene segments, CDR3 sequences were aligned to IMGT reference sequences. For a sequence to be retained, at least a six-nucleotide match to both a V gene segment and a J gene segment was required. A rearrangement was called productive if the CDR3 had no stop codons and remained in frame with V and J, and every other rearrangement was called non-productive. Following IMGT convention, CDR3 was defined as the stretch from the second conserved V-encoded cysteine to the conserved J-encoded phenylalanine. Sequences without an unambiguous match to a single V gene segment were excluded from the earlier analysis of a few hundred of the donors. An earlier analysis of approximately 590 of the donors classified V segments as functional when productive rearrangements were above 56.7% and as segregating when the standard deviation between donors was above 5%. A statistical classification framework was developed to diagnose cytomegalovirus status using the catalog of TCR beta chain sequences. In a later analysis, TCR nucleotide sequences were compared against IMGT/GENE-DB human TR gene sequences so that V and J genes could be assigned. A later analysis assigned CDR3 sequences and most-parsimonious VDJ recombination scenarios with the TCRdist pipeline. In a later analysis, each TCR beta chain was defined by its CDR3 amino acid sequence together with its V-gene family, and reads lacking a unique V-gene family were excluded. As a way to deal with suspected cross-contamination and a sequencing artifact, a later analysis dropped 500 to 700 nucleotide sequences that were highly shared and had low generation probability. For each public chain, a later analysis derived a clonal expansion index from normalized ranks of inferred template counts within each repertoire. In a later analysis, generation probabilities were computed with a VDJ recombination model fitted to out-of-frame rearrangements, and the resulting probabilities were checked against IGoR. In a later analysis, hypergeometric tests were used to score TCR-TCR, TCR-HLA and TCR-CMV co-occurrence, with a repertoire-size bias correction applied to TCR pairs. To estimate false discovery rates, a later analysis permuted the HLA or CMV assignments 20 times. In a later analysis, co-occurring TCRs were grouped with DBSCAN, and TCRdist sequence similarity was added when clustering was performed within HLA-allele-positive subsets. Repertoires with fewer than 30,000 or more than 120,000 public chains, plus five repertoires with anomalous nucleotide sharing, were excluded from co-occurrence clustering. The table was pulled from immuneACCESS by TCRdb, which kept in-frame rearrangements only. Such tables lose some clones; where checked, under half of the loss comes from unresolved V genes, and the rest has no known cause. D and trimming come from the DNA, and the V and J calls and clone size come from that table. The sample table contains 81,000 or so clones; only one count was recorded for 77% of them. In total, the top ten clones hold 2.5% to 3.5% of the sample.

This chain is built from TRBV7-3 and TRBJ2-1; a tentative D call is TRBD2 (6 bases match). The TCR comes from a man in his fifties in good health and CMV-seropositive. The sequencing sample was made of PBMCs. This receptor carries the CDR3 CASSSGLTDEQFF. The base sequence is TGTGCCAGCAGCTCAGGACTAACGGATGAGCAGTTCTTC.